Shown below are 27 T cell receptor beta chains from a single sample sequenced in a study of metastatic and nonmetastatic thyroid tumors. MiXCR was used by TCRdb to re-call the PCR reads. Of 15,000 to 20,000 clones in the sample, 15% to 19% were seen once. Every patient underwent thyroid surgery untreated. Sequenced input: blood. The receptors stem from a female donor with papillary thyroid cancer or a benign thyroid nodule (not recorded which). Some clones in this sample may be carry-over from other donors' samples.

A single count supports this clone. The CDR3 does not close with the conserved phenylalanine or tryptophan, likely indicating a read error. The gene calls are TRBV7-6 and TRBJ2-6, with TRBD1 as a possible D gene (6 bases). Germline V gives CDR1 SGHVS, CDR2 FNYEAQ. Trimming removed 4 bases at V and 2 bases at J, with 21 bases between. The CDR3 runs to 19 residues. The CDR3 bases are TGTGCCAGCAGCTCTCGGACAGCCAGCACCTCTACTGGGGCCAACGTCCTGACTTAC. This gives the protein CASSSRTASTSTGANVLTY.

This clone is deemed medium-sized. The chain employs TRBV6-1 and TRBJ1-1, with TRBD1 matching 8 bases. V shed 6 bases, J shed 0 bases, and the junction held 12 bases outside the gene matches. The CDR3 is made up of 17 amino acids. Germline CDR1 MNHNS, CDR2 SASEGT. The CDR3, as DNA: TGTGCCAGCAGCCGGGGACAGGACCTTACATTGAACACTGAAGCTTTCTTT. Amino acid sequence: CASSRGQDLTLNTEAFF.

This clone was detected ten times or more. The gene calls are TRBV7-9 and TRBJ2-3, with 8 bases lining up with TRBD1. The CDR3 spans 14 residues. CDR1 SEHNR and CDR2 FQNEAQ come from the germline V gene (reference sequence). Trimming at V came to 5 bases and at J to 5 bases, leaving 6 bases not matched to a gene. The CDR3 sequence: CASSNRGYGDTQYF. The CDR3 region has the DNA TGTGCCAGCAGCAACAGGGGGTATGGAGATACGCAGTATTTT.

To note about this clone: Possible read error: a much larger clone is one base away. The chain uses TRBV4-1 and TRBJ2-1; TRBD2 matches at 14 bases. V lost 5 bases to trimming and J lost 4 bases; unmatched junction nucleotides: 4. The germline V gene has CDR1 MGHRA and CDR2 YSYEKL. The CDR3 sequence is 16 residues long. The CDR3 sequence: CASSVRLAGGYNEQFF. The DNA of the CDR3 is TGCGCCAGCAGCGTACGACTAGCGGGAGGGTACAATGAGCAGTTCTTC.

Ten or more counts support this clone. The rearrangement uses TRBV19 and TRBJ1-5, with 8 nucleotides matching TRBD1. V dropped 7 bases and J dropped 0; count of bases not matched to a gene: 5. This CDR3 has 15 amino acids. Germline V gene sequence: CDR1 LNHDA, CDR2 SQIVND (reference sequence). The CDR3 DNA sequence: TGTGCCAGTATCGGACAGGGCTATAGCAATCAGCCCCAGCATTTT. Amino acid sequence: CASIGQGYSNQPQHF.

On this clone itself: An end of the junction differs from the germline gene, which may be a read error. The chain is built from TRBV6-2 or TRBV6-3 and TRBJ1-4, with TRBD1 matching 7 bases. This CDR3 has 14 amino acids. Germline CDR1 MNHEY, CDR2 SVGEGT. In nucleotides, the CDR3 is TGTGCCCGCAGTTATAGGGGGCCAAATGAAAAACAGTTTTTT. Translating gives CARSYRGPNEKQFF.

This clone showed up many times. The chain employs TRBV28 and TRBJ2-5, with D possibly being TRBD1 (7 bases). The CDR3 is made up of 13 amino acids. From germline, CDR1 is MDHEN and CDR2 SYDVKM. V was pared by 7 bases and J by 3 bases, with 12 bases between. The CDR3 protein is CASIRGTEETQYF. CDR3 DNA sequence: TGTGCCAGCATTCGCGGGACAGAAGAGACCCAGTACTTC.

In its sample, this clone was seen a few times. Mismatch with germline at one junction end may stem from a read error. The chain employs TRBV12-3 or TRBV12-4 and TRBJ2-7, with 9 bases identical to TRBD2. CDR3 length equals 15 residues. The CDR3 reads CARSSGSGRTSEKYF. CDR3 nucleotides: TGTGCCAGAAGCTCGGGAAGCGGGAGGACATCCGAGAAGTACTTC.

This clone was detected many times. At the DNA level, this CDR3 is encoded by other sequences in the same sample as well. The chain couples TRBV5-1 to TRBJ2-7, with TRBD1 matching over 7 bases. CDR3 size: 14 residues. V dropped 7 bases and J dropped 2; count of bases not matched to a gene: 9. In germline, CDR1 is SGHRS, CDR2 YFSETQ. The CDR3 spells CASGVSGGPYEQYF. CDR3 nucleotides: TGCGCCAGCGGGGTTTCAGGGGGTCCCTACGAGCAGTACTTC.

The chain has TRBV3-1 and TRBJ1-1, with D possibly matching TRBD1 (5 bases). V dropped 6 bases and J dropped 0 bases, with 11 bases sitting between them. This CDR3 region has 14 residues. Germline CDR1 and CDR2: LGHDT and YNNKEL (reference sequence). The CDR3, as DNA: TGTGCCAGCAGGACAGACCGAATGAACACTGAAGCTTTCTTT. It specifies CASRTDRMNTEAFF.

This clone was picked up many times. The V and J genes are TRBV11-2 and TRBJ2-3, with 13 bases identical to TRBD2. V shed 1 base and J 5 bases; nucleotides not matched to a gene: 9. The CDR3 has 18 amino acids. CDR1 is SGHAT and CDR2 is FQNNGV in the germline V gene. The CDR3 spells CASSLGTSGRRVGDTQYF. The CDR3 coding sequence is TGTGCCAGCAGCTTAGGGACTAGCGGGAGAAGAGTCGGAGATACGCAGTATTTT.

The V call is TRBV4-2, the J call TRBJ2-2, with D maybe TRBD2 (6 bases). From germline, CDR1 is LGHNA and CDR2 YNFKEQ. The V end lost 4 bases, the J end lost 5 bases, and 26 bases lay between the germline ends. The CDR3 covers 19 residues. CDR3: CASSRGGLEAGSRTGELFF. The CDR3 coding sequence is TGTGCCAGCAGCCGTGGGGGATTGGAAGCCGGGAGCCGAACCGGGGAGCTGTTTTTT.

This clone was seen more than once but under ten times. A clone one base away is much larger, so this may be a read error. Here the CDR3 omits its conserved ending phenylalanine or tryptophan, so a read error is the likely source. The chain employs TRBV5-1 and TRBJ1-2, with D uncertain. Germline loops: CDR1 SGHRS, CDR2 YFSETQ. The CDR3 is made up of 14 amino acids. V lost 1 base and J lost 4, with 11 bases in between. CDR3 coding DNA: TGCGCCAGCAGCTTGTCTAGTAATGGCTATGGCTACACCCTC. Translation: CASSLSSNGYGYTL.

This chain connects TRBV30 to TRBJ2-7, with 9 bases lining up with TRBD1. This CDR3 has 12 amino acids. The trim removed 3 bases at V and 5 bases at J, leaving 2 bases unmatched. Per the germline V gene, CDR1 is GTSNPN and CDR2 is SVGIG (reference sequence). CDR3 sequence: CAWRRTGDEQYF. Here the CDR3 DNA reads TGTGCCTGGAGACGGACAGGGGACGAGCAGTACTTC.

This clone was seen many times. The J gene is TRBJ2-1, the V gene TRBV11-2; D gene uncertain. Germline CDR1 reads SGHAT; CDR2 reads FQNNGV. The CDR3 runs 11 residues. Trimming stripped 0 bases from V and 13 bases from J, with 7 bases between. The CDR3 DNA reads as TGTGCCAGCAGCTTAGAGGGCGGACAGTTCTTC. This gives the protein CASSLEGGQFF.

Here the CDR3 reads CASSFGEGYTEAFF. The CDR3 DNA is TGTGCCAGCAGTTTTGGGGAGGGTTACACTGAAGCTTTCTTT. This chain joins TRBV12-3 or TRBV12-4 and TRBJ1-1; unclear D gene. This CDR3 is built from 14 residues. V was cut by 3 bases and J by 3 bases, with 11 bases left in between.

This clone has ten or more counts. The gene calls are TRBV9 and TRBJ2-2; the D is unclear. Germline V gene lookup returns CDR1 SGDLS and CDR2 YYNGEE. The CDR3 consists of 14 residues. Trimming shortened V by 4 bases and J by 4 bases, and 11 bases separated the two germline ends. The CDR3 nucleotides are TGTGCCAGCAGCCCACGGCCAGGCACCGGGGAGCTGTTTTTT. It yields the protein CASSPRPGTGELFF.

This clone is classed as medium-sized. This chain's CDR3 is CASRQGAYEQYF. The CDR3 DNA follows: TGTGCCAGCAGACAGGGGGCCTACGAGCAGTACTTC. The chain recombines TRBV28 with TRBJ2-7, with 8 bases fitting TRBD1. The CDR3 runs 12 residues. V lost 6 bases and J lost 2; bases outside the gene matches: 0. Germline loops: CDR1 MDHEN, CDR2 SYDVKM.

The table lists this clone with many counts. The chain has TRBV6-1 and TRBJ2-3; D unclear. Looked up from germline, CDR1 is MNHNS and CDR2 is SASEGT. The ends were cut back, 3 bases at V and 4 bases at J, with 14 bases in the middle. The length of the CDR3 is 15 residues. CDR3 amino acids: CASSDQPGSSDTQYF. CDR3 DNA sequence: TGTGCCAGCAGTGACCAACCAGGCAGCTCAGATACGCAGTATTTT.

This clone was seen repeatedly, ten times or more. The chain is built from TRBV3-1 and TRBJ2-7; a possible D gene is TRBD1 (6 bases). The V end was cut by 1 base, the J end by 7 bases, with 11 bases between. Per germline, CDR1 LGHDT and CDR2 YNNKEL (reference sequence). The CDR3 runs to 13 residues. CDR3 sequence reads: CASSQGEGDEQYF. The CDR3, as DNA: TGTGCCAGCAGCCAAGGTGAGGGGGATGAGCAGTACTTC.

This clone showed up just a few times. The genes are TRBV12-3 or TRBV12-4 and TRBJ2-7; D is unresolved. V was trimmed by 4 bases and J by 7 bases, leaving 8 bases between them. The CDR3 is 11 amino acids. The CDR3 spells CASSSSMEQYF. CDR3 coding DNA: TGTGCCAGCAGTTCCAGTATGGAGCAGTACTTC.

The chain recombines TRBV7-9 with TRBJ1-5; no definite D call. Trimming removed 5 bases at V and 0 bases at J, with 5 bases between. The CDR3 is 13 amino acids. Per germline, CDR1 SEHNR and CDR2 FQNEAQ (reference sequence). Here the CDR3 reads CASSLHSNQPQHF. The CDR3 DNA is TGTGCCAGCAGCCTCCATAGCAATCAGCCCCAGCATTTT.

This rearrangement joins TRBV20-1 to TRBJ2-3; TRBD2 aligns across 11 bases. The CDR3 consists of 15 residues. V lost 1 base to trimming and J lost 7 bases; unmatched junction nucleotides: 7. Germline-derived CDR1 and CDR2 are DFQATT and SNEGSKA (reference sequence). The CDR3 spells CSARVLAGGPHTQYF. The CDR3, as DNA: TGCAGTGCTAGAGTATTAGCGGGAGGGCCGCATACGCAGTATTTT.

The chain employs TRBV5-4 and TRBJ2-5; D is ambiguous. The germline CDR1 and CDR2 sequences are SGHNT and YYREEE (reference sequence). The CDR3 runs to 11 residues. V was shortened by 5 bases and J by 5 bases, with 7 bases between the two germline ends. This CDR3 reads CASSHGETQYF. The CDR3 DNA sequence: TGTGCCAGCAGTCACGGGGAGACCCAGTACTTC. The whole variable domain, filled in from reference TRBV5-4 and TRBJ2-5, reads ETGVTQSPTHLIKTRGQQVTLRCSSQSGHNTVSWYQQALGQGPQFIFQYYREEENGRGNFPPRFSGLQFPNYSSELNVNALELDDSALYLCASSHGETQYFGPGTRLLVL.

There are a few counts of this clone. This chain uses TRBV12-3 or TRBV12-4 with TRBJ2-5, with 7 nucleotides matching TRBD1. This CDR3 region has 14 residues. V lost 7 bases, J lost 2 bases, and 7 bases stayed unmatched. In nucleotides, the CDR3 is TGTGCCAGCAAAGACCAGGGGGTTCAAGAGACCCAGTACTTC. Its translation is CASKDQGVQETQYF.

This clone was observed many times. This chain uses TRBV7-3 with TRBJ2-3; 12 bases line up with TRBD2. V shed 1 base, J shed 2 bases, and the junction held 7 bases outside the gene matches. The CDR3 loop spans 18 amino acids. CDR1 and CDR2 from the germline V gene are SGHTA and FQGTGA. The CDR3 reads CASSLRGLAGRITDTQYF. The CDR3 bases are TGTGCCAGCAGCTTAAGGGGACTAGCGGGTAGGATCACAGATACGCAGTATTTT.

By proportion, this clone is medium-sized. The rearrangement links TRBV6-5 to TRBJ2-7, with 8 bases matching TRBD1. Germline V gene lookup returns CDR1 MNHEY and CDR2 SVGAGI. CDR3 length: 15 amino acids. Trimming removed 0 bases from V and 6 bases from J; junction bases left unmatched: 7. This CDR3 reads CASSYSRQGAGEQYF. The CDR3 DNA is TGTGCCAGCAGTTACTCGCGGCAGGGGGCTGGCGAGCAGTACTTC.